The TCR beta chain under discussion was sequenced for a study of T cell responses to AZD1222 COVID-19 vaccine. Study results and caveats: Donors were mostly white British, more females; clonal diversity possibly underestimated.

The trim removed 5 bases at V and 4 bases at J, leaving 10 bases unmatched. CDR1 is SGHNT and CDR2 is YENEEA in the germline V gene. CDR3 size: 15 residues. Of note for this clone: What it binds is unknown.

Repertoires were generated with immunoSEQ multiplex PCR, while TCRdb's copy carries only in-frame clones and drops some. The sample yields 180,000 or so clones, approximately 93% seen once. The sample consisted of peripheral blood, taken on day 0 of AZD1222 vaccination. This chain connects TRBV11-3 to TRBJ2-5; 7 bases are a match to TRBD2. The TCR was taken from an adult in good health. CDR3 sequence: CASSLGLVGTETQYF. The CDR3 nucleotides are TGTGCCAGCAGCCTAGGACTAGTGGGAACAGAGACCCAGTACTTC.